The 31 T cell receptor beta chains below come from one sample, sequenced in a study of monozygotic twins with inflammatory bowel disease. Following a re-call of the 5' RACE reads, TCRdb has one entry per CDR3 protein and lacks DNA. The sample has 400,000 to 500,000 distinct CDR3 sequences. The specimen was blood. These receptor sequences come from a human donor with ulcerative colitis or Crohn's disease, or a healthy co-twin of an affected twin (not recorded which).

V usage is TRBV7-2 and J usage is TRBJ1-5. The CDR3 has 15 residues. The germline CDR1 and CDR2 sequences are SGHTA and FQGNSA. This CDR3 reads CASSSDPTRHQPQHF. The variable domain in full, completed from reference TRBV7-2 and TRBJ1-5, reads GAGVSQSPSNKVTEKGKDVELRCDPISGHTALYWYRQSLGQGLEFLIYFQGNSAPDKSGLPSDRFSAERTGGSVSTLTIQRTQQEDSAVYLCASSSDPTRHQPQHFGDGTRLSIL.

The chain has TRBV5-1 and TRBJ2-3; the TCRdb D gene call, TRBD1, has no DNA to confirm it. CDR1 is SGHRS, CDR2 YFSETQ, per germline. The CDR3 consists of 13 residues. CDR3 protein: CASSARSTDTQYF.

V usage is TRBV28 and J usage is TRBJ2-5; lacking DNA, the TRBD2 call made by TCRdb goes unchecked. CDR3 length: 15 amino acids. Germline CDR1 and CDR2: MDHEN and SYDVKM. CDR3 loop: CASRLHRGGEETQYF.

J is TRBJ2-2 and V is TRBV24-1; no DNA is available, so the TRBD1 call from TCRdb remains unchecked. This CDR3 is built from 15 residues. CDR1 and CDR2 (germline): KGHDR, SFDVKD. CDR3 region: CATSDPKGVTGELFF.

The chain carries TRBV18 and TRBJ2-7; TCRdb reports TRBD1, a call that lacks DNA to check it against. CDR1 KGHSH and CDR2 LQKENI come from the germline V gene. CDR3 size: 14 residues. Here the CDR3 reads CASSPPWGGNEQYF.

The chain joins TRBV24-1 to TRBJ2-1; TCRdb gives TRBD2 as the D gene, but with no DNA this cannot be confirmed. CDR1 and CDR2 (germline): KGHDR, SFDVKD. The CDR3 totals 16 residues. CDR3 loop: CATSDPSGGQINEQFF.

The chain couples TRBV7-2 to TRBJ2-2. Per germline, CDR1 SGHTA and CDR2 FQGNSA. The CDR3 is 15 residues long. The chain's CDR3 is CASGLAAMNTGELFF.

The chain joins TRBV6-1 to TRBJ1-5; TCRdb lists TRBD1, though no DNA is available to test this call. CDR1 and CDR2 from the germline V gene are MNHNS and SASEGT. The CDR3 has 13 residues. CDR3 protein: CASRTGAGEPQHF.

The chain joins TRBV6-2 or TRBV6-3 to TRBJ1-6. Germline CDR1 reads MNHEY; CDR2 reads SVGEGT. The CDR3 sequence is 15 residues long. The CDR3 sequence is CASKWGSSYNSPLHF.

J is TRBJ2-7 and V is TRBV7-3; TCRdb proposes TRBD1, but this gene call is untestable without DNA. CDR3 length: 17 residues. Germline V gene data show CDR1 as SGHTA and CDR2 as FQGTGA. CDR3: CASSLPDRGTGENEQYF.

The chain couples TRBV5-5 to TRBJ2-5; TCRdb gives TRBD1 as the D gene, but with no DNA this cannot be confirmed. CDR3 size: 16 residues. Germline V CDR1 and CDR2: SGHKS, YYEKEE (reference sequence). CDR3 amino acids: CASSRGLAGGSETQYF.

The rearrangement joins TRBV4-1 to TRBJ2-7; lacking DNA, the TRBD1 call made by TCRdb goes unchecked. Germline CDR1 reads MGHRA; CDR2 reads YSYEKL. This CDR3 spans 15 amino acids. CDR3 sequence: CASSQDGGGSYEQYF.

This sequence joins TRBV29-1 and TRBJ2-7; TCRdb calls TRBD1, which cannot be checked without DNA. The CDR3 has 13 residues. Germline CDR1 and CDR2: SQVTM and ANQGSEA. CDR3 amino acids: CSVAWGTTYEQYF.

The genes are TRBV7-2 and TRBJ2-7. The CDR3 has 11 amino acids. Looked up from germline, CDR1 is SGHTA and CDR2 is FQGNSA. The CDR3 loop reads CASSWSWEQYF.

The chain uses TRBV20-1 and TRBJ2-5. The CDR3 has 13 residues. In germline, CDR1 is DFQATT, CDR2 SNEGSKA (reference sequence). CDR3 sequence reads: CSAARSQKETQYF.

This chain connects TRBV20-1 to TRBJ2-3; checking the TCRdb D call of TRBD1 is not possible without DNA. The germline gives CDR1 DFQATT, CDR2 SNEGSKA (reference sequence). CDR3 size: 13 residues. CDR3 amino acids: CSASRGSTDTQYF.

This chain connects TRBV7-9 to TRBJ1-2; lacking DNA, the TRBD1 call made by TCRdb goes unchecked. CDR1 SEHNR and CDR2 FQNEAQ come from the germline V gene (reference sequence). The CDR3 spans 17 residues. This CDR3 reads CASSHPTGGIANYGYTF.

CDR3 sequence: CSASRPGVGNIQYF. This chain links TRBV20-1 with TRBJ2-4. Germline V lookup: CDR1 DFQATT, CDR2 SNEGSKA (reference sequence). This CDR3 has 14 amino acids.

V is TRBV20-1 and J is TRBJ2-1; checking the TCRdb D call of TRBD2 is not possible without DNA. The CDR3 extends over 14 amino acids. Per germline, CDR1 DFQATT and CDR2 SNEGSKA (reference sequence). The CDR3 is CSAISGRSVNEQFF.

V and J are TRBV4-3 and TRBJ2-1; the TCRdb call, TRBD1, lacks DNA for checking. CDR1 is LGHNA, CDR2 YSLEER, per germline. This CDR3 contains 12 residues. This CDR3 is CASSQSRKEQFF.

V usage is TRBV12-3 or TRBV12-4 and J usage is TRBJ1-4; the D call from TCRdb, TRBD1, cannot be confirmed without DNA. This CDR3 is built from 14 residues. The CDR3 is CASSLGGQGEKLFF.

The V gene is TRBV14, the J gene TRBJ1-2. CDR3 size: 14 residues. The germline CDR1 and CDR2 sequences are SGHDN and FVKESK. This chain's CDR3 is CASSPGTVNYGYTF. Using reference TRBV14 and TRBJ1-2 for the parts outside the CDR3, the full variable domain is EAGVTQFPSHSVIEKGQTVTLRCDPISGHDNLYWYRRVMGKEIKFLLHFVKESKQDESGMPNNRFLAERTGGTYSTLKVQPAELEDSGVYFCASSPGTVNYGYTFGSGTRLTVV.

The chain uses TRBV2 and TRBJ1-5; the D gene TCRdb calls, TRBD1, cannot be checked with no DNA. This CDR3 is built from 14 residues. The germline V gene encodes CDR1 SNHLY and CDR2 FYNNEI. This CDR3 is CASSDRQGNQPQHF.

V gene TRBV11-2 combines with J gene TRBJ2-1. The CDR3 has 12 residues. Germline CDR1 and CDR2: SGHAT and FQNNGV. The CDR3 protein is CASSPIRGEQFF.

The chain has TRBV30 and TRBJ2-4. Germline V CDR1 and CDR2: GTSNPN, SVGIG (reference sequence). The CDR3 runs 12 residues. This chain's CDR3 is CAWDQAKNIQYF.

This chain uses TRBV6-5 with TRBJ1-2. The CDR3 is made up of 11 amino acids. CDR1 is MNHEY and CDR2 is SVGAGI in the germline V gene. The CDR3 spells CASSYNGGYTF.

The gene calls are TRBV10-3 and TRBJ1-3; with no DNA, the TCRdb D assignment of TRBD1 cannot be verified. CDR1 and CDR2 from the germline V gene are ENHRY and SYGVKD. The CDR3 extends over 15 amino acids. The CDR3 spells CAISESSSGGNTIYF.

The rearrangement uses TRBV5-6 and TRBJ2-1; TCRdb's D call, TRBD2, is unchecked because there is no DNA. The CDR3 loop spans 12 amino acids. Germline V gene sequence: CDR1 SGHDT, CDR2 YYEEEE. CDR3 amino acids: CASSLDGLIQFF.

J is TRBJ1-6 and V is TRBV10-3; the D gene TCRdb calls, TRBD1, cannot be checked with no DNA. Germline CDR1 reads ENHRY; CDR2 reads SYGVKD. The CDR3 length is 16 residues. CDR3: CAISKTGVHNNSPLHF.

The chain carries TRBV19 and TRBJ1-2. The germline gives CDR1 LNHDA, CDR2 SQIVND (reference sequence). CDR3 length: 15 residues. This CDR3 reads CASSIRSSRNYGYTF.

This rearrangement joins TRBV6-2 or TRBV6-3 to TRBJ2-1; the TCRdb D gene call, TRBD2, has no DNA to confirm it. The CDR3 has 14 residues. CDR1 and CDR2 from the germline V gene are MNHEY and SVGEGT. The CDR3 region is CASSYGSSWWEQFF.